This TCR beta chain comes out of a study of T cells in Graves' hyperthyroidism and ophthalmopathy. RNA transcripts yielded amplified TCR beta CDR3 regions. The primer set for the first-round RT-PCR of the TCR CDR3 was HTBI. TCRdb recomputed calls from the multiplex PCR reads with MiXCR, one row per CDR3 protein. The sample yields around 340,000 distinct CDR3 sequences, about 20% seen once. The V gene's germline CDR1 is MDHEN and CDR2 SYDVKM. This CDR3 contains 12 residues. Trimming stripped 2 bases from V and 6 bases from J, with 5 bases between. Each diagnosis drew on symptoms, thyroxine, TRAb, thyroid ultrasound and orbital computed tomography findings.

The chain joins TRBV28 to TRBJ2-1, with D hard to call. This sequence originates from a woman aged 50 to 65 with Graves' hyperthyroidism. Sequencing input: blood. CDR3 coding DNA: TGTGCCAGCAGTTTACGCACCAATGAGCAGTTCTTC. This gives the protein CASSLRTNEQFF.